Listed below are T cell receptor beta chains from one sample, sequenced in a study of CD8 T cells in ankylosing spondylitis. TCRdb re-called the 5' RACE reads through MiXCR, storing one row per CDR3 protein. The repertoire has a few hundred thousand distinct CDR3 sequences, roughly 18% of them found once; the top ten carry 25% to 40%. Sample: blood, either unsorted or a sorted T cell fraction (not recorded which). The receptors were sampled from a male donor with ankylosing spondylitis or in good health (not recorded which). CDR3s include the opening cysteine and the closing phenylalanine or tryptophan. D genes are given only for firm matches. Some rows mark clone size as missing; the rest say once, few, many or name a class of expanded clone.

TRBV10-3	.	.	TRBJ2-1	TGTGCCATCACGCGGGACAACAATGAGCAGTTCTTC	CAITRDNNEQFF
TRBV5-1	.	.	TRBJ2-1	TGCGCCAGCAGCTCAGTGACAGCGAGCTCCTACAATGAGCAGTTCTTC	CASSSVTASSYNEQFF
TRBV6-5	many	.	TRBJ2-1	TGTGCCAGCAGTTACTCGAGGTCGGCCCTAAGCAATGAGCAGTTCTTC	CASSYSRSALSNEQFF
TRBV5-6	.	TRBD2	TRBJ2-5	TGTGCCAGCAGCGCCGGGACTAGAATGGAGACCCAGTACTTC	CASSAGTRMETQYF
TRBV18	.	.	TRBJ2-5	TGTGCCAGCTCACGAGGACAGAGTTTATATGAGACCCAGTACTTC	CASSRGQSLYETQYF
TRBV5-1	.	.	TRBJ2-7	TGCGCCAGCAGCTTGGCACCCCACGACTCCTACGAGCAGTACTTC	CASSLAPHDSYEQYF
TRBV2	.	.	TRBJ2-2	TGTGCCAGCAGTGAGTCCCAGGACACCGGGGAGCTGTTTTTT	CASSESQDTGELFF
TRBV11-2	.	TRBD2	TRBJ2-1	TGTGCCAGCAGTTTCCAACTAGCGGGATCCTACAATGAGCAGTTCTTC	CASSFQLAGSYNEQFF
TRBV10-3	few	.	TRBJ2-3	TGTGCCATCAGTGAGTCCTTTGCGCAGTATTTT	CAISESFAQYF
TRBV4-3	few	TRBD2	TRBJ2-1	TGCGCCAGCAGCCAAGGGCTAGCGGGATTAAATGAGCAGTTCTTC	CASSQGLAGLNEQFF
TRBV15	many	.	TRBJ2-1	TGTGCCACCAGTGTAAGTTGGGCAGACAGCTCCTACAATGAGCAGTTCTTC	CATSVSWADSSYNEQFF
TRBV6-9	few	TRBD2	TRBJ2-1	TGTGCCAGCAGTCCCCCTGGACTAGCGGCGTACAATGAGCAGTTCTTC	CASSPPGLAAYNEQFF
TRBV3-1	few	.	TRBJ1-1	TGTGCCAGCAGCCAAGATATCCACTTCGTAGGACTGAACACTGAAGCTTTCTTT	CASSQDIHFVGLNTEAFF
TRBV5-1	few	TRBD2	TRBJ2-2	TGCGCCAGCAGCATGGGACTAGCGGGAGGGATCGACGGGGAGCTGTTTTTT	CASSMGLAGGIDGELFF
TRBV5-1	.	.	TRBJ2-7	TGCGCCAGCAGCCCGGATCCTACTACCTACGAGCAGTACTTC	CASSPDPTTYEQYF
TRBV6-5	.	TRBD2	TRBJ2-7	TGTGCCAGCAGTTACGTGGCTAGCGGGAGATCTAACGAGCAGTACTTC	CASSYVASGRSNEQYF
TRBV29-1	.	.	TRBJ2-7	TGCAGCGCCACGGAAGGGGGGCCCTACGAGCAGTACTTC	CSATEGGPYEQYF
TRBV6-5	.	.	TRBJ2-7	TGTGCCAGCAGTTACGGGGTCAACAACGACGAGCAGTACTTC	CASSYGVNNDEQYF
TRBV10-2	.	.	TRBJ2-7	TGCGCCAGCAAGGGGAACTCCTACGAGCAGTACTTC	CASKGNSYEQYF
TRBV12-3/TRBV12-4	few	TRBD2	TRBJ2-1	TGTGCCAGCAGTTATCTAGCGGGCCGTTACAATGAGCAGTTCTTC	CASSYLAGRYNEQFF
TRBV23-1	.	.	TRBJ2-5	TGCGCCAGCAGTCAGCCATGGCGAGAGACCCAGTACTTC	CASSQPWRETQYF
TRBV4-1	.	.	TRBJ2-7	TGCGCCAGCAGCCAAGGTACCGACCCATACGAGCAGTACTTC	CASSQGTDPYEQYF
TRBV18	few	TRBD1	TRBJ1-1	TGTGCCAGCTCACCACCCCAGGGGGGATTGTGGACTGAAGCTTTCTTT	CASSPPQGGLWTEAFF
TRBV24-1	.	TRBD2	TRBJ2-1	TGTGCCACCAGTGATCTACTAGCGGGAGAGCAGTTCTTC	CATSDLLAGEQFF
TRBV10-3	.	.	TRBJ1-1	TGTGCCATCAGTGATTCCCCAGGGATGAACACTGAAGCTTTCTTT	CAISDSPGMNTEAFF
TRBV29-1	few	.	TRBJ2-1	TGCAGCGTTGTCGCAGGGGTAGGACTAGGTTCCCATGAGCAGTTCTTC	CSVVAGVGLGSHEQFF
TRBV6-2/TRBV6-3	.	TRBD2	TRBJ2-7	TGTGCCAGCAGTTACTCCGCTAGCGGGAGTTCCTCCTACGAGCAGTACTTC	CASSYSASGSSSYEQYF
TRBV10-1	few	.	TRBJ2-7	TGCGCCAGCAGTGAGTCTATCGACGGCTCCTACGAGCAGTACTTC	CASSESIDGSYEQYF
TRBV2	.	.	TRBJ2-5	TGTGCCAGCACTCTGGAGACCCAGTACTTC	CASTLETQYF
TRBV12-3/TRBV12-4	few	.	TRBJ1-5	TGTGCCAGCACTCCCGCGGTGGGGTTCAATCAGCCCCAGCATTTT	CASTPAVGFNQPQHF
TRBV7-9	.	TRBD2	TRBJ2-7	TGTGCCAGCAGCCCCACTAGCGTTCCGCACTACGAGCAGTACTTC	CASSPTSVPHYEQYF
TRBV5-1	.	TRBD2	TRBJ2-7	TGCGCCAGCAGCTTAACGGGAGGGGGCTACGAGCAGTACTTC	CASSLTGGGYEQYF
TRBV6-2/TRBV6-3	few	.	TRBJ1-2	TGTGCCAGCAGGCTGACAGAGAACTATGGCTACACCTTC	CASRLTENYGYTF
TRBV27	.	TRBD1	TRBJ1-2	TGTGCCAGCAGTCCGGTGGGACAGGGGGCTGGAGGCTACACCTTC	CASSPVGQGAGGYTF
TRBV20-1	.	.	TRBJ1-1	TGCAGTGCCGGAATCGGACGTCTGAACACTGAAGCTTTCTTT	CSAGIGRLNTEAFF
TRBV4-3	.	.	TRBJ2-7	TGCGCCAGCAGCCAAGACACAGGGTCGGTCTACGAGCAGTACTTC	CASSQDTGSVYEQYF
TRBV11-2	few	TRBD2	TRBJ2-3	TGTGCCAGCAGCTCCGACAGGGGGACTAGCGGGAGGAACGCAGATACGCAGTATTTT	CASSSDRGTSGRNADTQYF
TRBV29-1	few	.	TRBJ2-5	TGCAGCGTGCCTCAAGAGACCCAGTACTTC	CSVPQETQYF
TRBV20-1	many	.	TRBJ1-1	TGCAGTGCTAGAGTCTGGGGGAACACTGAAGCTTTCTTT	CSARVWGNTEAFF
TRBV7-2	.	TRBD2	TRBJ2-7	TGTGCCATCCAGCGGGAGGTGTTCCCCCACGAGCAGTACTTC	CAIQREVFPHEQYF
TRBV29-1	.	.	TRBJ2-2	TGCAGCGTTGCGGGATACACCGGGGAGCTGTTTTTT	CSVAGYTGELFF
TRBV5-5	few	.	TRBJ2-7	TGTGCCAGCAGCTTGGCCGGGACGAGCTCCTACGAGCAGTACTTC	CASSLAGTSSYEQYF
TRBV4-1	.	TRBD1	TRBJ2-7	TGCGCCAGCAGTCCCCGACAGGGGGATTCCTACGAGCAGTACTTC	CASSPRQGDSYEQYF
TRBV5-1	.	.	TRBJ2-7	TGCGCCAGCAGCTTGGTCTCGGTCGCGGGGTTCGACGAGCAGTACTTC	CASSLVSVAGFDEQYF
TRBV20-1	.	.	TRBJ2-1	TGCAGTGCTCTTAGCGCTACGGTCAATGAGCAGTTCTTC	CSALSATVNEQFF
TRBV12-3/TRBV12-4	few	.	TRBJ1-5	TGTGCCAGCAGTTTTTCCAGGAGCAATCAGCCCCAGCATTTT	CASSFSRSNQPQHF
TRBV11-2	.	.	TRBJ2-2	TGTGCCAGCAGCTTTATAAGGACCGGGGAGCTGTTTTTT	CASSFIRTGELFF
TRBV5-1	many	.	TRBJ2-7	TGCGCCAGCAGCTTGTCGGGGTCTACCTACGAGCAGTACTTC	CASSLSGSTYEQYF
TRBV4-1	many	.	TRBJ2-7	TGCGCCAGCAGCCCCGAACGAAGGGTGCGGGTTTACGAGCAGTACTTC	CASSPERRVRVYEQYF
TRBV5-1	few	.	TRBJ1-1	TGCGCCAGCACGGTCTACGGGGGCATGAACACTGAAGCTTTCTTT	CASTVYGGMNTEAFF
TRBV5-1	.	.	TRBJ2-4	TGCGCCAGCAGCCTCGGGGTGACCAAAAACATTCAGTACTTC	CASSLGVTKNIQYF
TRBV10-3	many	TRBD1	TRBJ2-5	TGTGCCATCAGTGACCACGACAGGGGTTTAACAGGACAAGAGACCCAGTACTTC	CAISDHDRGLTGQETQYF
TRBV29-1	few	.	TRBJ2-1	TGCAGCGTTGAAATCGTCGGCAGGGGATTCGTGAATGAGCAGTTCTTC	CSVEIVGRGFVNEQFF
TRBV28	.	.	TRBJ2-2	TGTGCCAGCAGCGTCCCACCGGGACGGACGAACACCGGGGAGCTGTTTTTT	CASSVPPGRTNTGELFF
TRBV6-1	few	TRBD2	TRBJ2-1	TGTGCCAGCCTTACCCCTCTAGCGGGAGGGGGGCACTACAATGAGCAGTTCTTC	CASLTPLAGGGHYNEQFF
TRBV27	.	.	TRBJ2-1	TGTGCCAGCGGCCTTGGGGCCAGTGAGCAGTTCTTC	CASGLGASEQFF
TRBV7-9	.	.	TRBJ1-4	TGTGCCAGCAGCTTAGCTCTGAGGACAAATAATGAAAAACTGTTTTTT	CASSLALRTNNEKLFF